These T cell receptor beta chains were read from a single sample in a study of radiotherapy plus CTLA-4 blockade in lung cancer. Assay used: immunoSEQ multiplex PCR; TCRdb lists only in-frame clones, some missing. The sample carries around 59,000 clones, over 70% recorded once. Source: peripheral blood, taken from a patient treated with radiotherapy plus ipilimumab. All receptors derive from a human donor with non-small cell lung cancer who had a partial response to radiotherapy plus ipilimumab. The CDR3 runs from the conserved cysteine through the conserved F or W. D genes are given only for firm matches. Size values are once, few and many counts, or a class for expanded clones, and some rows have none.

cdr3_nt	cdr3_aa	d_call	v_call	j_call	clone_size
TGTGCCATCCTAGGGGGGGGAGTGGGTGAAAAACTGTTTTTT	CAILGGGVGEKLFF	.	TRBV28	TRBJ1-4	.
TGTGCCAGCAGCTTAGGGTTCAGCAGGCTCTACGAGCAGTACTTC	CASSLGFSRLYEQYF	.	TRBV11-2	TRBJ2-7	few
TGTGCCAGCAGATTATCGGGGGGGGTTGACTATGGCTACACCTTC	CASRLSGGVDYGYTF	.	TRBV27	TRBJ1-2	.
TGTGCCAGCAGCCCGGGACTAGCGGGGGCCCATGAGCAGTTCTTC	CASSPGLAGAHEQFF	TRBD2	TRBV7-9	TRBJ2-1	few
TGTGCCAGCAGAACTAGCTCCACCGGGGAGCTGTTTTTT	CASRTSSTGELFF	.	TRBV6-5	TRBJ2-2	.
TGTGCCAGCACTTGGGACTACGTTGGCGAGCAGTACTTC	CASTWDYVGEQYF	TRBD2	TRBV2	TRBJ2-7	.
TGTGCCAGCAGTTACATCGTGGACAGGGACGAGCAGTACTTC	CASSYIVDRDEQYF	TRBD1	TRBV6-6	TRBJ2-7	few
TGTGCCAGCAACATCCCCCAGGGGGCCTGGGATACGCAGTATTTT	CASNIPQGAWDTQYF	TRBD1	TRBV5-8	TRBJ2-3	.
TGTGCCAGCTCACCACCCCTTAGGAGCAATGAGCAGTTCTTC	CASSPPLRSNEQFF	.	TRBV18	TRBJ2-1	.
TGTGCCAGCAGCTTAGGGCTGGGGGAGGGCGAGCAGTTCTTC	CASSLGLGEGEQFF	TRBD2	TRBV7-9	TRBJ2-1	.
TGTGCCAGCAGCTTTTGGACTAGCGGGGGAGAGACCCAGTACTTC	CASSFWTSGGETQYF	TRBD2	TRBV11-2	TRBJ2-5	.
TGTGCCAGCAGCCAAGATTGGGACAGCTCCTACGAGCAGTACTTC	CASSQDWDSSYEQYF	TRBD1	TRBV4-2	TRBJ2-7	.
TGTGCCAGCAGCACTAGGTGGGATTCACCCCTCCACTTT	CASSTRWDSPLHF	.	TRBV7-2	TRBJ1-6	few
TGTGCCAGCCGCAGGGCCTTGAACACTGAAGCTTTCTTT	CASRRALNTEAFF	.	TRBV28	TRBJ1-1	.
TGTGCCAGCAGTTATGGACAGGGAGCGGAGACCCAGTACTTC	CASSYGQGAETQYF	TRBD1	TRBV7-2	TRBJ2-5	.
TGCGCCAGCAGCTTCAGGAGCAGGGGTAGGACGAACACTGAAGCTTTCTTT	CASSFRSRGRTNTEAFF	.	TRBV5-1	TRBJ1-1	.
TGTGCCAGCAACCCAGGTTATACTAACTATGGCTACACCTTC	CASNPGYTNYGYTF	.	TRBV6-5	TRBJ1-2	few
TGCGCCAGCAGCAGGACAGGGGGAGTCTACGAGCAGTACTTC	CASSRTGGVYEQYF	TRBD1	TRBV5-1	TRBJ2-7	.
TGTGCCATCAGGACGGACAGCGGCACTGAAGCTTTCTTT	CAIRTDSGTEAFF	.	TRBV10-3	TRBJ1-1	.
TGTGTCAGAAGCCCAAAGGACACAGGGGGTTATTATGGCTACACCTTC	CVRSPKDTGGYYGYTF	.	TRBV7-5	TRBJ1-2	.
TGTGCCAGCAGCCCTGGGACAGGGAATAGCGGCAATCAGCCCCAGCATTTT	CASSPGTGNSGNQPQHF	TRBD1	TRBV7-8	TRBJ1-5	.
TGTGCCAGCAGCTTATCGGGGCAGCGGGGAGATACGCAGTATTTT	CASSLSGQRGDTQYF	TRBD2	TRBV7-3	TRBJ2-3	.